This TCR beta chain derives from a study of cytomegalovirus exposure and HLA in healthy donors (dated by TCRdb to the late 2010s). Context from the whole study: According to a later analysis, the 110 or so validation repertoires were produced on the same platform as the roughly 700 repertoires of the first cohort. The study aimed to test whether signatures of past pathogen exposure could be identified by cataloging public T cell receptors. In addition to the first cohort of approximately 650 subjects, a separate validation cohort of 130 or so different subjects was used. High-throughput TCR immunosequencing, statistical association of individual TCRs with disease status, and machine learning were combined to predict cytomegalovirus infection status. Broader findings and caveats from the paper: All 120 or so repertoires were used to score co-occurrence in the validation cohort in a later analysis, because that analysis had no HLA typing for the cohort. In both the original and validation cohorts, the classifier was reported to diagnose cytomegalovirus status with high specificity and sensitivity. The authors suggested that the approach could potentially be extended to other disease states and immunological phenotypes. In vitro tests confirmed that three of the cytomegalovirus-associated TCR beta chains recognize cytomegalovirus antigens. Subsequent analysis determined that TCRs grouped into clusters in the first cohort also showed a tendency toward co-occurrence across the 120 or so validation repertoires, and approximately 94% of cluster scores exceeded 0. The study listed 150 to 200 TCR beta chains as associated with cytomegalovirus. Most TCR sequences were seen in very few donors, while some public TCRs were found in many individuals.

The CDR3 goes from the cysteine to the phenylalanine over 12 residues. The entry retains the CDR3 DNA only, 36 bases that are in frame from base 1. Sequences LNHNV (CDR1) and YYDKDF (CDR2) are obtained from the germline V gene (reference sequence). V is shortened by 1 base, J by 4 bases, and the region joining them spans 2 bases. Donors formed part of the validation cohort, which comprised over a hundred subjects and was distinct from the first cohort of 550 to 850 subjects. On this clone: The antigen it binds to is not known. Base qualities are not at hand, and no much larger clone is one base apart.

Libraries were made using the immunoSEQ multiplex PCR assay. The original pipeline was this. A statistical classification framework was developed to diagnose cytomegalovirus status using the catalog of TCR beta chain sequences. TCRdb's version of the immuneACCESS table is confined to in-frame rearrangements and falls short of the full clone set. An unresolved V gene accounts for under half of the shortfall where checked; the remainder is of unknown origin. Clone size and the V and J calls come from that table; the DNA yielded D and trimming. The sample table lists about 120,000 clones, around 88% of them with a count of one. Jointly, the top ten make up about 1.8% of the sample.

The sequence joins TRBV15 to TRBJ1-5, with the D gene too uncertain to name. Sequenced: PBMCs. This TCR came from a man aged 18 to 30 in good health and CMV-seronegative. The bases read TGTGCCACCAGCAGAGCGAATCAGCCCCAGCATTTT. Translated, it gives CATSRANQPQHF.